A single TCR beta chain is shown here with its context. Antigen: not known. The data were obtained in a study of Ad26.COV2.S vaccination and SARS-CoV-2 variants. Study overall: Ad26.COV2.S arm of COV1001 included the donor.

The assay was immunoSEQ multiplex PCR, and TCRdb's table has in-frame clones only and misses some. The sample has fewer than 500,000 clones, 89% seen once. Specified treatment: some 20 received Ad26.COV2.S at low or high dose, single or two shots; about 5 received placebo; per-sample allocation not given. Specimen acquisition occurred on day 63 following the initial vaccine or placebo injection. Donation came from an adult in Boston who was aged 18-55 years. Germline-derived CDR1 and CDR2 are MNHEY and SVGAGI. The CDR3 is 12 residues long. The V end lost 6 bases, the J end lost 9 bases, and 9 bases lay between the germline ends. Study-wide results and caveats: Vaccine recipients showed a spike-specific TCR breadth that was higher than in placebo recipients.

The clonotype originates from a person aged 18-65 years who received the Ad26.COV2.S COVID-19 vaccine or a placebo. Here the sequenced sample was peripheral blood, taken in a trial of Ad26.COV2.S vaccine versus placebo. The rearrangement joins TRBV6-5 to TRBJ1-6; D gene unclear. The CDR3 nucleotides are TGTGCCAGCAGGTTGCGGGGTTCACCCCTCCACTTT. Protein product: CASRLRGSPLHF.